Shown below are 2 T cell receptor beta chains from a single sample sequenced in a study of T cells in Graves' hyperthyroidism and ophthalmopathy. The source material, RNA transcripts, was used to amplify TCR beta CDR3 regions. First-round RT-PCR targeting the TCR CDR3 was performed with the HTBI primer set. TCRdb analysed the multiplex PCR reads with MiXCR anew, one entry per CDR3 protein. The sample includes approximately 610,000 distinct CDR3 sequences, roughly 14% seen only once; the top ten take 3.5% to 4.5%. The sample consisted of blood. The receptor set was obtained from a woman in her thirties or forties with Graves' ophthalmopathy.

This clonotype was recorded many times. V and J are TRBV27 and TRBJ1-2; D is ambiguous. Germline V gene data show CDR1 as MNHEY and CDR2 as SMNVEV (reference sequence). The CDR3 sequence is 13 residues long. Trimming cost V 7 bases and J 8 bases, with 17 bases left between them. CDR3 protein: CASTSQTGGGYTF. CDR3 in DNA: TGTGCCAGCACCTCTCAAACTGGAGGAGGCTACACCTTC.

The CDR3 bases are TGTGCCAGTAGGACCTTTGGCGGGACAGCCCACGGGGAGCAGTACTTC. Protein sequence: CASRTFGGTAHGEQYF. The V gene is TRBV19, the J gene TRBJ2-7; D is possibly TRBD1 (7 bases). CDR1 is LNHDA, CDR2 SQIVND, per germline (reference sequence). The CDR3 totals 16 residues. The V end was cut by 6 bases, the J end by 7 bases, with 25 bases between.